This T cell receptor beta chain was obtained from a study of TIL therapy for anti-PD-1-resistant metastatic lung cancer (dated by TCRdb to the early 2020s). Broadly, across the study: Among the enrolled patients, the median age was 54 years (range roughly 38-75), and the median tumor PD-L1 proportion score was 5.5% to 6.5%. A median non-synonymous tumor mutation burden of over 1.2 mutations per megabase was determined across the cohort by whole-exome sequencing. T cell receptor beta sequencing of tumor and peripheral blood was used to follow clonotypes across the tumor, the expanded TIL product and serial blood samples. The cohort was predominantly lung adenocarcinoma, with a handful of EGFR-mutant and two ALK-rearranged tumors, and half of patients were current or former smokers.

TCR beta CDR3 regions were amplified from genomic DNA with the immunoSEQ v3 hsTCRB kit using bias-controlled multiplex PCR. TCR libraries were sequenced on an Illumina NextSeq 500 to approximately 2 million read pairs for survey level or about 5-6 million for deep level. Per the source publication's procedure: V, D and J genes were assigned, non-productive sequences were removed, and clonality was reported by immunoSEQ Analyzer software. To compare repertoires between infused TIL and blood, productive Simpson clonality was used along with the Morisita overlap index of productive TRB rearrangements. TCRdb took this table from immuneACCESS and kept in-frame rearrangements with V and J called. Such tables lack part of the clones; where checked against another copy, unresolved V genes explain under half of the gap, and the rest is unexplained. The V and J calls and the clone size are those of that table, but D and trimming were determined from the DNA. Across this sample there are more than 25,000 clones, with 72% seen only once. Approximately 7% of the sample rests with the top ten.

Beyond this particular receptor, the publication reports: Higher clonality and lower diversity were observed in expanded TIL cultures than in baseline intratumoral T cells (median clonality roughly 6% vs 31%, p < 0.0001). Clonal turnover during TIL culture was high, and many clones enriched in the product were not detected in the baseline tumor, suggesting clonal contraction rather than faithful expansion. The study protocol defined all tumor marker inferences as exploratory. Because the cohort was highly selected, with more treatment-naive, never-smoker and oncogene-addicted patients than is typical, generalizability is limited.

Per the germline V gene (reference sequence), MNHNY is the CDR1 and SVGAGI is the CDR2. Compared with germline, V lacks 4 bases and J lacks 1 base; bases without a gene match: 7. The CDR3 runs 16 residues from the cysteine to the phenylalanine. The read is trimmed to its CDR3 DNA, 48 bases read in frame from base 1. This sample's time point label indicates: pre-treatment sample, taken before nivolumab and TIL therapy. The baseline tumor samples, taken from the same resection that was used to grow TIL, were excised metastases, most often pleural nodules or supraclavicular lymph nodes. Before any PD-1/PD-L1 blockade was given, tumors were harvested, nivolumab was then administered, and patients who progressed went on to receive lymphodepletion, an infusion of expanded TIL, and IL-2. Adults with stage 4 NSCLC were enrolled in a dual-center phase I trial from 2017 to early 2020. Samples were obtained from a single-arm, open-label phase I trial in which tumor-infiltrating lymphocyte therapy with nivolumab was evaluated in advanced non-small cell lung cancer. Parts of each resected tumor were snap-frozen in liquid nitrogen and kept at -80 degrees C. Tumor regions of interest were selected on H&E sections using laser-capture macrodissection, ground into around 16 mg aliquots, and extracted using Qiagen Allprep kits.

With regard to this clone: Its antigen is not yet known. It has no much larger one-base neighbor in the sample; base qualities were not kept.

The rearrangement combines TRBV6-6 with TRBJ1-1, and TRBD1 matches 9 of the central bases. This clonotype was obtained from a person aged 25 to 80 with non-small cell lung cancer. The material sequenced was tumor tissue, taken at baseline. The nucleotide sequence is TGTGCCAGCAGTTCCACGGGACAGGGAGCGAACACTGAAGCTTTCTTT. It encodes CASSSTGQGANTEAFF.